The clone carrying this TCR beta chain has only a few counts. Both 60 Vbeta primers and 13 Jbeta primers went into the PCR. Clones were sequenced by immunoSEQ multiplex PCR, and TCRdb holds only the in-frame ones, with some missing. This repertoire shows some 140,000 clones, roughly three quarters found once; its top ten account for around 2%. The data derive from a study of cytomegalovirus exposure and HLA in healthy donors. Sequenced: PBMCs. This sequence was found in a man younger than 45 in good health and CMV-seronegative.

CDR3 DNA: TGTGCCAGCAGTGGGCAGGGGGGCACCGGGGAGCTGTTTTTT. It encodes CASSGQGGTGELFF. The genes are TRBV6-1 and TRBJ2-2; a weak D match, TRBD1 (7 bases). The V end was cut by 4 bases, the J end by 4 bases, with 10 bases between. The CDR3 has 14 amino acids. Germline V CDR1 and CDR2: MNHNS, SASEGT.